The following is a TCR beta chain sequence with its context. Antigen: not known. There are 15 residues in the CDR3. From germline, CDR1 is MGHRA and CDR2 YSYEKL. The V and J ends lost 1 base and 2 bases, in that order; junction bases with no gene match: 3. The sample comes from a study of cytomegalovirus exposure and HLA in healthy donors. Broader study findings: In a later analysis, at a false discovery rate of 0.05, over 15,000 TCR beta sequences were associated with HLA alleles.

PCR primers comprised 60 Vbeta and 13 Jbeta primers. The table came from immunoSEQ multiplex PCR; TCRdb's copy has only in-frame clones and leaves some out. The repertoire has about 160,000 clones, around 77% of them found once; the top ten carry about 1.6%. The origin of this receptor is a man aged 35-49 years in good health and CMV-seronegative. V usage is TRBV4-1 and J usage is TRBJ1-2, with 8 nucleotides matching TRBD1. The specimen was PBMCs. In DNA, the CDR3 is TGCGCCAGCAGCCAAGGGCAGGGGGCCAACTATGGCTACACCTTC. It yields the protein CASSQGQGANYGYTF.